This T cell receptor beta chain emerged from a study of blood T cell repertoires in COVID-19. Study in general: T cells, B-cell-depleted T cells, or PBMCs provided the cDNA or gDNA that served as material.

In germline, CDR1 is SGHRS, CDR2 YFSETQ. V was trimmed by 4 bases and J by 2 bases, leaving 7 bases between them. The CDR3 spans 13 residues. Authors' data handling: Using reference gene primer amplification, nucleated cell counts were estimated. Generated by immunoSEQ multiplex PCR, the TCRdb table keeps only in-frame clones and is missing some. Clone size and V and J calls were adopted from that table, with D and trimming inferred from the DNA. Of about 150,000 clones listed, around 90% are singletons. The chain carries TRBV5-1 and TRBJ1-5; D gene unclear. This sequence was found in a man between 50 and 59 years old who had recovered from COVID-19. The sequenced sample consisted of peripheral blood. CDR3 DNA: TGCGCCAGCAGCCCGTCGGGCAATCAGCCCCAGCATTTT. Translation gives CASSPSGNQPQHF.